The sequence of this TCR beta chain was determined in a study of CD8 T cells in Susac syndrome. Sequencing of TCR beta drew on CD8+ and CD4+ T cells from blood. Patients with stable or active relapsing-remitting disease, all of them treatment-naive, made up the multiple sclerosis controls. Both CD4+ and CD8+ T cells were negatively isolated, and TEMRA cells underwent FACS enrichment. RNA in amounts of roughly 0.5 to 1 ug was reverse transcribed with random hexamers. The method of amplification for TCR beta CDR3 was immunoSEQ multiplex PCR, covering 54 Vbeta and 13 Jbeta. One entry per CDR3 protein, called by TCRdb with MiXCR from the immunoSEQ multiplex PCR reads. Altogether some 300,000 distinct CDR3 sequences are present, 89% being singletons, with the ten largest covering around 0.2%. The CDR3 contains 17 residues. In germline, CDR1 is SQVTM, CDR2 ANQGSEA. Trimming removed 7 bases from V and 4 bases from J; junction bases left unmatched: 15.

Sequences were obtained from CD8+ T cells from PBMCs. The chain joins TRBV29-1 to TRBJ2-3; 12 bases match TRBD2. This TCR derives from a human donor with multiple sclerosis. Here the CDR3 DNA reads TGCAGCGGCTCCGGGACTAGCGGGCCTACCGCGCCAGATACGCAGTATTTT. As protein: CSGSGTSGPTAPDTQYF.